This TCR beta chain was found in a study of beta chain features in type 1 diabetes. Comment on this clone: Its antigen is currently unknown.

In germline, CDR1 is SGHTA, CDR2 FQGNSA. This CDR3 comprises 14 residues. Trimming pared 0 bases from V and 4 bases from J, leaving 6 bases between. Sequencing targeted expressed TCRB transcripts, as all isolated RNA had been reverse transcribed. Repertoires were generated with immunoSEQ multiplex PCR, while TCRdb's copy carries only in-frame clones and drops some. Of 160,000 or so clones listed, around 10% are singletons. Overall study results and limits: In type 1 diabetes patients, VDJ junctions had fewer insertions; deletions at these junctions were more frequent. The naive, central memory and Treg TCRB repertoires of patients appeared to be more similar to one another than those of healthy donors.

The chain couples TRBV7-2 to TRBJ2-2; no firm D call. Sequencing was performed on central memory CD4+ T cells from blood. The origin of this receptor is a man aged 18 to 30 in good health. The CDR3 bases are TGTGCCAGCAGCTTAGCATGGACCACCGGGGAGCTGTTTTTT. This gives the protein CASSLAWTTGELFF.